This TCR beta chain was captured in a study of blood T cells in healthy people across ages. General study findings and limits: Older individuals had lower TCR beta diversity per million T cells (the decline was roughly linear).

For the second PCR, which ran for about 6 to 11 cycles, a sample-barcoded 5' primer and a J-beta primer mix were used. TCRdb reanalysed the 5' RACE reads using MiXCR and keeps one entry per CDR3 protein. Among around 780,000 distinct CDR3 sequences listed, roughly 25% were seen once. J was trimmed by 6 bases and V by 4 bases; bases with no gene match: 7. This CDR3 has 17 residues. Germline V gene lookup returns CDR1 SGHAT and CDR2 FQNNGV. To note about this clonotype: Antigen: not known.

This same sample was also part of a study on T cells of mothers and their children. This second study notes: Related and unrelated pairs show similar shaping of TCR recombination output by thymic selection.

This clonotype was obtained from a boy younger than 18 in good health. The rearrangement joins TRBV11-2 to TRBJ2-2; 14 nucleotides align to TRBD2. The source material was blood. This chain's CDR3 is CASSSGLAGVGAGELFF. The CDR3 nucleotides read TGTGCCAGCAGCTCGGGACTAGCGGGGGTAGGCGCCGGGGAGCTGTTTTTT.